The 10 T cell receptor beta chains below were found in one sample sequenced in a study of blood T cell repertoires in COVID-19. TCRdb's table, derived via immunoSEQ multiplex PCR, lists solely in-frame clones and lacks some. The sample contains 200,000 or so clones, 65% to 90% of which appear only once. The sample was peripheral blood. Receptor source: a man aged 45-65 years with acute or convalescent COVID-19.

This clone was detected a few times. The chain uses TRBV11-2 and TRBJ1-5; no clear D gene. The V gene's germline CDR1 is SGHAT and CDR2 FQNNGV. Trimming took 2 bases from V and 7 from J, leaving 6 bases between them. The CDR3 has 12 amino acids. The CDR3 loop reads CASSLSGQPQHF. The CDR3 DNA reads TGTGCCAGCAGCTTAAGCGGGCAGCCCCAGCATTTT.

The chain uses TRBV10-3 and TRBJ1-2; D not resolved. In germline, CDR1 is ENHRY, CDR2 SYGVKD. This CDR3 contains 13 residues. The V end lost 8 bases, the J end lost 5 bases, and 15 bases lay between the germline ends. In DNA form, the CDR3 reads TGTGCCATCCTATCCACCTCGGGGTATGGCTACACCTTC. This codes for CAILSTSGYGYTF.

This rearrangement joins TRBV6-5 to TRBJ2-3; tentatively, D is TRBD2 (7 bases). CDR1 and CDR2 from the germline V gene are MNHEY and SVGAGI. The V and J ends lost 7 bases and 0 bases respectively, with 14 bases between them. This CDR3 is built from 15 residues. CDR3 loop: CASTKGGGSTDTQYF. CDR3 in DNA: TGTGCCAGCACTAAAGGGGGAGGGAGCACAGATACGCAGTATTTT.

The V call is TRBV6-5, the J call TRBJ1-1; 7 bases map to TRBD1. The CDR3 consists of 14 residues. Germline-derived CDR1 and CDR2 are MNHEY and SVGAGI. Unmatched junction bases numbered 5, after V lost 6 bases and J lost 1 base. CDR3 sequence: CASSLQGRNTEAFF. The CDR3 DNA follows: TGTGCCAGCAGCCTACAGGGGAGGAACACTGAAGCTTTCTTT.

Here the CDR3 DNA reads TGTGCCAGTACCTACACTCGGACAGGGACCGCAGATACGCAGTATTTT. The encoded protein is CASTYTRTGTADTQYF. This chain joins TRBV19 and TRBJ2-3; 8 bases match TRBD1. Germline values: CDR1 LNHDA, CDR2 SQIVND (reference sequence). The J segment lost 4 bases and the V segment lost 7 bases, leaving 13 bases of the junction unmatched. CDR3 size: 16 residues.

V and J are TRBV5-1 and TRBJ2-2; 7 nucleotides agree with TRBD1. Germline V gene sequence: CDR1 SGHRS, CDR2 YFSETQ. This CDR3 comprises 17 residues. V shed 4 bases, J shed 3 bases, and the junction held 12 bases outside the gene matches. CDR3 coding DNA: TGCGCCAGCAGCAAACAGGGGTCCCAGCTGGACACCGGGGAGCTGTTTTTT. Translation gives CASSKQGSQLDTGELFF.

The chain carries TRBV12-5 and TRBJ2-7; a possible D gene is TRBD1 (6 bases). Germline CDR1 and CDR2: LGHNT and FRNRAP. V gave up 2 bases and J gave up 5 bases, with 13 bases separating them. CDR3 size: 14 residues. CDR3 sequence (DNA): TGTGCTAGTGGTTTGTCCACAGGGTTACACGAGCAGTACTTC. Its translation: CASGLSTGLHEQYF. Looking up the rest from reference TRBV12-5 and TRBJ2-7 gives the full variable domain: DARVTQTPRHKVTEMGQEVTMRCQPILGHNTVFWYRQTMMQGLELLAYFRNRAPLDDSGMPKDRFSAEMPDATLATLKIQPSEPRDSAVYFCASGLSTGLHEQYFGPGTRLTVT.

The rearrangement joins TRBV18 to TRBJ2-1; a weak D match, TRBD2 (5 bases). The V end lost 0 bases, the J end lost 3 bases, and 12 bases lay between the germline ends. The CDR3 has 16 residues. Germline V gene lookup returns CDR1 KGHSH and CDR2 LQKENI. CDR3 protein: CASSPPNSEGYNEQFF. DNA of the CDR3: TGTGCCAGCTCACCACCGAATAGCGAGGGCTACAATGAGCAGTTCTTC.

The V and J genes are TRBV18 and TRBJ1-2; a weak D match, TRBD1 (5 bases). The CDR3 has 15 residues. Germline CDR1 and CDR2: KGHSH and LQKENI. V lost 2 bases and J lost 2, with 12 bases in between. DNA for the CDR3: TGTGCCAGCTCACCAGACAGCGCCGGGAACTATGGCTACACCTTC. Translation: CASSPDSAGNYGYTF.

The V call is TRBV12-5, the J call TRBJ1-1; weak D call: TRBD1 (5 bases). The germline V gene encodes CDR1 LGHNT and CDR2 FRNRAP. Deletions cut 7 bases from V and 1 base from J, with 10 bases between. The CDR3 extends over 13 amino acids. The CDR3 coding sequence is TGTGCTAGTGCCCGACAGTCGAACACTGAAGCTTTCTTT. As protein: CASARQSNTEAFF.